A selection of T cell receptor beta chains follows, all from one sample in a study of Ad26.COV2.S vaccination and SARS-CoV-2 variants. The data were produced by immunoSEQ multiplex PCR, yet TCRdb's version contains in-frame clones alone and is incomplete. This table has roughly 140,000 clones, about nine tenths appearing once. Sequences were derived from peripheral blood, sampled after recovery from COVID-19. The receptors stem from a human donor who had recovered from COVID-19. Each CDR3 is given with its conserved first and last residue. A D gene is named only where the DNA matches it firmly. The size entry is marked missing in some rows and otherwise reads once, few, many or a size class.

j_call d_call v_call clone_size cdr3_nt cdr3_aa
TRBJ2-3 NA TRBV30 NA TGTGCCTGGACAGGGTCAGATACGCAGTATTTT CAWTGSDTQYF
TRBJ2-1 NA TRBV19 once TGTGCCAGTAGTGGGGAGGGGGTAGTATCCTACAATGAGCAGTTCTTC CASSGEGVVSYNEQFF
TRBJ1-3 NA TRBV19 NA TGTGCCAGTACCCCCCTCTTTGGATCCGGAAACACCATATATTTT CASTPLFGSGNTIYF
TRBJ1-5 NA TRBV19 NA TGTGCCAGTAGCCTCTCCATGGCGGAGCAGCCCCAGCATTTT CASSLSMAEQPQHF
TRBJ2-5 TRBD2 TRBV30 NA TGTGCCTGGAGGAAGGTTAGCGGGGGAGATCAAGAGACCCAGTACTTC CAWRKVSGGDQETQYF
TRBJ1-6 NA TRBV6-5 NA TGTGCCAGCAGCTTAGGGAACAGTTATAATTCACCCCTCCACTTT CASSLGNSYNSPLHF
TRBJ1-2 TRBD1 TRBV7-2 NA TGTGCCAGCAGCCAAGTTGGGACAGTAACTAACTATGGCTACACCTTC CASSQVGTVTNYGYTF
TRBJ2-2 TRBD1 TRBV4-3 NA TGCGCCAGCAGCCCTCGCCGACAGGGCACCGGGGAGCTGTTTTTT CASSPRRQGTGELFF
TRBJ2-7 TRBD1 TRBV7-6 NA TGTGCCAGCAGCTTGACAGGGTCTGCCTACGAGCAGTACTTC CASSLTGSAYEQYF
TRBJ2-1 NA TRBV2 NA TGTGCCAGCAGGGGCTCCGGGGGTAATGAGCAGTTCTTC CASRGSGGNEQFF
TRBJ2-1 TRBD1 TRBV9 once TGTGCCAGCAGCGTAAGACAGGGAAATGAGCAGTTCTTC CASSVRQGNEQFF
TRBJ1-6 TRBD1 TRBV7-2 NA TGTGCCAGCAGCCGCCGGACAGGGGATAATTCACCCCTCCACTTT CASSRRTGDNSPLHF
TRBJ2-7 NA TRBV29-1 NA TGCAGCGTGGATCTTGGAGAATCCTACGAGCAGTACTTC CSVDLGESYEQYF
TRBJ2-1 NA TRBV5-4 NA TGTGCCAGCAGCGCCTGGTTGGGGGTCAATGAGCAGTTCTTC CASSAWLGVNEQFF
TRBJ2-1 TRBD2 TRBV4-3 NA TGCGCCAGCAGCCTGACTAGCGGGAGATACAATGAGCAGTTCTTC CASSLTSGRYNEQFF
TRBJ2-3 NA TRBV9 NA TGTGCCAGCAGCGTAGGGGTCGAGACAGCCAACACAGATACGCAGTATTTT CASSVGVETANTDTQYF
TRBJ2-2 NA TRBV15 NA TGTGCCACCAGCAGAGGGGGGCCGAACACCGGGGAGCTGTTTTTT CATSRGGPNTGELFF
TRBJ1-2 TRBD1 TRBV27 once TGTGCCAGCAGGGGGCCAGGGGGTGGCTACACCTTC CASRGPGGGYTF
TRBJ1-1 TRBD1 TRBV7-2 NA TGTGCCAGCAGCTTGACAGGGTATCAGAGGAACACTGAAGCTTTCTTT CASSLTGYQRNTEAFF
TRBJ2-7 NA TRBV4-3 NA TGCGCCAGCAGCCAAGAGGTCCAATACGAGCAGTACTTC CASSQEVQYEQYF
TRBJ2-6 NA TRBV6-5 NA TGTGCCAGCAGTTATACTCGCACCTCTGGGGCCAACGTCCTGACTTTC CASSYTRTSGANVLTF
TRBJ1-5 NA TRBV6-2/TRBV6-3 NA TGTGCCAGCAGTTTCCCAAAAGGTACACTCAGCAATCAGCCCCAGCATTTT CASSFPKGTLSNQPQHF
TRBJ1-6 TRBD1 TRBV28 NA TGTGCCAGCAGAGACAGGGTTTTTCGGGATAATTCACCCCTCCACTTT CASRDRVFRDNSPLHF
TRBJ2-7 NA TRBV10-3 NA TGTGCCATCAGTGTGGTGGGAGGCCGCGAGCAGTACTTC CAISVVGGREQYF
TRBJ1-4 NA TRBV6-1 NA TGTGCCAGCAGTGAGGTTTTGGGGACAAGGAAACTGTTTTTT CASSEVLGTRKLFF
TRBJ2-1 NA TRBV29-1 NA TGCAGCGCCCACAGGGCAGGGCCCTACAATGAGCAGTTCTTC CSAHRAGPYNEQFF
TRBJ2-5 NA TRBV20-1 few TGCAGTGCTAGTGAAGGGGACCCACGGGAGACCCAGTACTTC CSASEGDPRETQYF
TRBJ2-1 TRBD2 TRBV7-9 NA TGTGCCAGCAGCCCGGGAGGGAATGAGCAGTTCTTC CASSPGGNEQFF
TRBJ1-1 TRBD1 TRBV19 NA TGTGCCAGCGACGGACAGGGGGCTCGATTGGGAGCTTTCTTT CASDGQGARLGAFF
TRBJ2-2 NA TRBV5-1 once TGCGCCAGCAGCTTGGCTCAGGGGTTGTCCGGGGAGCTGTTTTTT CASSLAQGLSGELFF
TRBJ2-1 TRBD2 TRBV3-1/TRBV3-2 NA TGTGCCAGCAAAATAGATTCGGGGGGGTCTGAGCAGTTCTTC CASKIDSGGSEQFF
TRBJ2-1 NA TRBV18 NA TGTGCCAGCTCACCCCAATCGGGGGCGGGGGTATTCGATGAGCAGTTCTTC CASSPQSGAGVFDEQFF
TRBJ1-5 NA TRBV24-1 NA TGTGCCACCAGTGAACCAGGGGATTGGCAGCCCCAGCATTTT CATSEPGDWQPQHF
TRBJ1-4 NA TRBV6-6 NA TGTGCCAGCAGCCCCGACGGGGACGGGGAAAAACTGTTTTTT CASSPDGDGEKLFF
TRBJ2-7 NA TRBV6-6 NA TGTGCCAGCAGTTACTGGGGTAACGAGCAGTACTTC CASSYWGNEQYF
TRBJ1-1 NA TRBV3-1/TRBV3-2 NA TGTGCCAGCAGCCAAAGGTCCTCAGGGGCTGAAGCTTTCTTT CASSQRSSGAEAFF
TRBJ1-1 NA TRBV9 few TGTGCCAGCAGGGGAGAACTCGGACAGACTAACACTGAAGCTTTCTTT CASRGELGQTNTEAFF
TRBJ2-7 TRBD1 TRBV28 many TGTGCCAGCCATACAGGGGGAACCTACGAGCAGTACTTC CASHTGGTYEQYF
TRBJ2-1 TRBD1 TRBV5-8 NA TGTGCCAGCAGCTTGGGATGGGACAGGGGGCAATGGGAGCAGTTCTTC CASSLGWDRGQWEQFF
TRBJ1-2 NA TRBV4-3 NA TGCGCCAGCAGCCAAGACAGGGGTTATAACTATGGCTACACCTTC CASSQDRGYNYGYTF
TRBJ1-2 TRBD1 TRBV5-1 NA TGCGCCAGCAGCTTGGGGCTAGGGACAGTCGATGGCTACACCTTC CASSLGLGTVDGYTF
TRBJ1-6 NA TRBV19 NA TGTGCCAGGATTCGGAGGTGCACCTATAATTCACCCCTCCACTTT CARIRRCTYNSPLHF
TRBJ2-7 TRBD1 TRBV5-5 NA TGTGCCAGCAGTTTCCAGGGGGCAGGGTACGAGCAGTACTTC CASSFQGAGYEQYF
TRBJ1-1 TRBD1 TRBV10-1 NA TGCGCCAGCAGTGATTCCACAGGGGAGAGGACTGAAGCTTTCTTT CASSDSTGERTEAFF
TRBJ1-1 TRBD1 TRBV18 NA TGTGCCAGCTCACCCCCAGGGGGCGAGAGGACTGAAGCTTTCTTT CASSPPGGERTEAFF
TRBJ2-7 TRBD1 TRBV27 once TGTGCCAGCAGCCCAACGACAGGGGGCTACGAGCAGTACTTC CASSPTTGGYEQYF
TRBJ2-3 NA TRBV9 NA TGTGCCAGCAGCGTAGATGCCCAGACAGGTGTGACAGATACGCAGTATTTT CASSVDAQTGVTDTQYF
TRBJ2-3 TRBD1 TRBV25-1 once TGTGCCAGCAGTGCCCACAGGGGGGGCACAGATACGCAGTATTTT CASSAHRGGTDTQYF
TRBJ1-4 NA TRBV6-5 NA TGTGCCAGCAGGACCGGCGGGACTAATGAAAAACTGTTTTTT CASRTGGTNEKLFF
TRBJ1-5 TRBD1 TRBV25-1 NA TGTGCCAGCAGTGATTCAAGGACAGGAGATGATCAGCCCCAGCATTTT CASSDSRTGDDQPQHF